Included here is one T cell receptor (beta chain) sequence, with context. V shed 6 bases and J shed 2 bases, with 16 bases lying between them. The CDR3 covers 15 residues. This sample was taken from a study of blood T cell repertoires in COVID-19. Across the study: The cDNA or gDNA used as material had been derived from T cells, B-cell-depleted T cells, or PBMCs.

The protocol was immunoSEQ multiplex PCR, while the TCRdb copy is restricted to in-frame clones and leaves out a portion. The sample includes 300,000 or so clones, roughly nine tenths of them seen just once. Sample: PBMCs or T cells enriched from blood (not recorded which). This receptor was obtained from a man in his sixties who had recovered from COVID-19. This chain links TRBV23-1 with TRBJ2-5; maybe TRBD2 (6 bases). TRBV23-1 is an open reading frame, and its role is uncertain. The CDR3 region has the DNA TGCGCCAGCAGCCGATGCGGGGCCCGACAAGAGACCCAGTACTTC. Protein: CASSRCGARQETQYF.